These T cell receptor beta chains were read from a single sample in a study of blood T cells in healthy people across ages. Each CDR3 protein gets one entry after TCRdb re-called the 5' RACE reads with MiXCR. The sample shows approximately 730,000 distinct CDR3 sequences, roughly two fifths of them seen only once. Sample: blood. All receptors come from a woman aged 60-75 years in good health. The CDR3 runs from the conserved cysteine through the conserved F or W. A D gene is named only where the DNA matches it firmly. Not every row has a clone size; where given, it reads once, few, many or a size class.

CASSLGALRNTGELFF,TGTGCCAGCAGCTTAGGAGCCCTTCGGAACACCGGGGAGCTGTTTTTT,.,TRBJ2-2,TRBV7-7,.
CASTQPSSGVNNEQYF,TGTGCCAGCACTCAGCCGTCTAGCGGGGTGAACAATGAGCAGTACTTC,.,TRBJ2-5,TRBV9,TRBD2
CATSESTGNEQFF,TGTGCCACCAGTGAGTCGACTGGGAATGAGCAGTTCTTC,.,TRBJ2-1,TRBV24-1,.
CASSGTGAVEEGYTF,TGCGCCAGCAGCGGAACGGGGGCCGTCGAAGAGGGCTACACCTTC,.,TRBJ1-2,TRBV5-1,.
CASGRFETEQFF,TGTGCTAGTGGCCGTTTTGAGACCGAGCAGTTCTTC,few,TRBJ2-1,TRBV12-5,.
CASSSRSTGNQETQYF,TGTGCCAGCAGCTCCCGGTCTACAGGGAACCAAGAGACCCAGTACTTC,.,TRBJ2-5,TRBV7-3,.
CASSLGTGGSPLHF,TGTGCCAGCAGTTTAGGGACAGGGGGCTCACCCCTCCACTTT,few,TRBJ1-6,TRBV27,TRBD1
CASSLGTGGWTEAFF,TGCGCCAGCAGCTTGGGAACAGGGGGCTGGACTGAAGCTTTCTTT,many,TRBJ1-1,TRBV5-1,TRBD1
CSVVQGDRYTGELFF,TGCAGCGTTGTGCAAGGGGACAGGTACACCGGGGAGCTGTTTTTT,few,TRBJ2-2,TRBV29-1,TRBD1
CASSLIDRGRHEQYF,TGCGCCAGCAGCTTGATCGACAGGGGGCGCCACGAGCAGTACTTC,.,TRBJ2-7,TRBV5-1,TRBD1
CASSGRNYYEQYF,TGTGCCAGCAGTGGTAGAAATTACTACGAGCAGTACTTC,.,TRBJ2-7,TRBV2,.
CASSNGPFDTQYF,TGTGCCAGCTCAAACGGACCCTTTGATACGCAGTATTTT,.,TRBJ2-3,TRBV7-2,.
CASSLRTESNEQYF,TGTGCCAGCAGCCTCAGGACGGAGAGTAATGAGCAGTACTTC,.,TRBJ2-7,TRBV7-2,.
CASSAMGVETQFF,TGTGCCAGCAGTGCGATGGGGGTGGAGACCCAGTTCTTC,.,TRBJ2-1,TRBV2,.
CASSRRGDRYSYEQYF,TGTGCCAGCAGCCGGAGAGGGGACAGATACTCCTACGAGCAGTACTTC,.,TRBJ2-7,TRBV9,TRBD1
CASSYPGLAGYNEQFF,TGTGCCAGCAGCTACCCTGGACTAGCGGGCTACAATGAGCAGTTCTTC,.,TRBJ2-1,TRBV11-2,TRBD2
CAISPGTGINEQFF,TGCGCCATCAGCCCCGGGACAGGGATCAACGAGCAGTTCTTC,.,TRBJ2-1,TRBV10-3,TRBD1
CASSLVPGHDEQFF,TGTGCCAGCAGCTTAGTTCCCGGGCACGATGAGCAGTTCTTC,.,TRBJ2-1,TRBV7-9,.
CASSEYRRTGTLRSSPLHF,TGTGCCAGCAGTGAATATCGGCGGACAGGGACACTACGTAGTTCACCCCTCCACTTT,.,TRBJ1-6,TRBV25-1,TRBD1
CAIKDGSYEQYF,TGTGCCATCAAGGACGGATCCTACGAGCAGTACTTC,.,TRBJ2-7,TRBV10-3,.
CASSVSRGQGAPGANVLTF,TGTGCCAGCAGCGTGAGTAGGGGACAGGGGGCTCCCGGGGCCAACGTCCTGACTTTC,.,TRBJ2-6,TRBV9,TRBD1
CASSLRGPDRGASYEQYF,TGTGCCAGCAGCTTAAGGGGCCCAGACAGGGGGGCATCCTACGAGCAGTACTTC,.,TRBJ2-7,TRBV7-9,TRBD1
CSAGQGANEKLFF,TGCAGCGCTGGACAGGGGGCTAATGAAAAACTGTTTTTT,.,TRBJ1-4,TRBV29-1,TRBD1
CSAREMDTQYF,TGCAGTGCTAGAGAGATGGATACGCAGTATTTT,.,TRBJ2-3,TRBV20-1,.
CASSRDAPGLAGVVTGELFF,TGTGCCAGCAGTCGAGATGCTCCGGGACTAGCGGGAGTAGTCACCGGGGAGCTGTTTTTT,.,TRBJ2-2,TRBV6-2/TRBV6-3,TRBD2
CASSSPSGNYTDTQYF,TGTGCCAGCAGCAGTCCTAGCGGGAATTACACAGATACGCAGTATTTT,few,TRBJ2-3,TRBV21-1,.
CASSQDPGRAGGEVNIQYF,TGTGCCAGCAGCCAAGATCCCGGCCGCGCAGGGGGCGAGGTGAACATTCAGTACTTC,few,TRBJ2-4,TRBV14,TRBD1
CASSPPGGGGGNQPQHF,TGTGCCAGCTCACCCCCGGGCGGCGGAGGGGGCAATCAGCCCCAGCATTTT,.,TRBJ1-5,TRBV18,.
CSASQTTSYNEQYF,TGCAGTGCTTCACAGACAACCTCCTACAATGAGCAGTACTTC,once,TRBJ2-7,TRBV20-1,.